These 29 T cell receptor beta chains originate from one sample sequenced in a study of T cells expressing NK-cell markers. TCRdb reprocessed the 5' RACE reads, with one entry per CDR3 protein and no DNA. Reported are roughly 280,000 distinct CDR3 sequences; the ten largest clones contain about 0.39%. The specimen sequenced was blood T cells: a sorted CD56 or NKG2C T cell subset, CD4+ or CD8+ T cells, or bulk PBMC T cells (not recorded which). These receptors all stem from a man younger than 35 in good health.

The CDR3 reads CASSFTKSNTDTQYF. This chain links TRBV7-2 with TRBJ2-3. Germline CDR1 SGHTA, CDR2 FQGNSA. The CDR3 spans 15 residues.

The chain joins TRBV5-1 to TRBJ1-5; the D call of TRBD1 rests on TCRdb alone, since no DNA is present to check it. The CDR3 contains 13 residues. From germline, CDR1 is SGHRS and CDR2 YFSETQ. The CDR3 loop is CASSQSGGQPQHF.

The chain is built from TRBV11-2 and TRBJ1-3. The CDR3 loop spans 15 amino acids. CDR1 is SGHAT and CDR2 is FQNNGV in the germline V gene. CDR3 in amino acids: CASSLSGGSGNTIYF.

The gene calls are TRBV12-3 or TRBV12-4 and TRBJ2-1; the TCRdb D gene call, TRBD2, has no DNA to confirm it. CDR3 length: 17 amino acids. CDR3 loop: CASSLRLAGRTGNEQFF.

The chain carries TRBV24-1 and TRBJ2-3; TCRdb picks TRBD1, but there is no DNA to check that call. CDR3 size: 18 residues. Germline lookup yields CDR1 KGHDR and CDR2 SFDVKD. CDR3 amino acids: CATSEPPAGKASTDTQYF.

The genes are TRBV5-1 and TRBJ1-1; the TCRdb D gene call, TRBD1, has no DNA to confirm it. The CDR3 has 14 amino acids. Germline V gene data show CDR1 as SGHRS and CDR2 as YFSETQ. The CDR3 region is CASSLGQIGAEAFF. The complete variable domain, with remaining parts taken from reference TRBV5-1 and TRBJ1-1, reads KAGVTQTPRYLIKTRGQQVTLSCSPISGHRSVSWYQQTPGQGLQFLFEYFSETQRNKGNFPGRFSGRQFSNSRSEMNVSTLELGDSALYLCASSLGQIGAEAFFGQGTRLTVV.

The rearrangement joins TRBV4-2 to TRBJ1-4; with no DNA, the TCRdb D assignment of TRBD1 cannot be verified. Germline V gene lookup returns CDR1 LGHNA and CDR2 YNFKEQ. The CDR3 sequence is 13 residues long. CDR3 in amino acids: CASSQDPGEKLFF.

V gene TRBV5-1 combines with J gene TRBJ2-4; TCRdb calls TRBD2, which cannot be checked without DNA. Germline CDR1 reads SGHRS; CDR2 reads YFSETQ. The CDR3 loop spans 18 amino acids. The chain's CDR3 is CASSLGLAGVGAKNIQYF.

The chain links TRBV28 to TRBJ2-1; TCRdb's D call of TRBD2 is untestable without DNA. This CDR3 spans 15 amino acids. Germline values: CDR1 MDHEN, CDR2 SYDVKM. The CDR3 here is CASSSRLALYNEQFF.

This CDR3 is CASTVRTGGDTQYF. The rearrangement links TRBV12-3 or TRBV12-4 to TRBJ2-3; TCRdb names TRBD1, which stays unverified in the absence of DNA. CDR3 length equals 14 residues.

This chain links TRBV5-4 with TRBJ2-1; with no DNA, the TCRdb D assignment of TRBD2 cannot be verified. The V gene's germline CDR1 is SGHNT and CDR2 YYREEE (reference sequence). This CDR3 has 12 amino acids. This chain's CDR3 is CASGLAGNEQFF.

The chain combines TRBV20-1 with TRBJ2-5. Germline CDR1 is DFQATT and CDR2 is SNEGSKA (reference sequence). The CDR3 has 13 residues. CDR3 residues: CSARDRVDGTQYF.

V gene TRBV20-1 combines with J gene TRBJ2-2. Germline V CDR1 and CDR2: DFQATT, SNEGSKA (reference sequence). This CDR3 region has 15 residues. CDR3 sequence reads: CSATLSLTNTGELFF.

The chain's CDR3 is CASIKDLVYSSYNEQFF. The rearrangement uses TRBV7-9 and TRBJ2-1; TCRdb outputs TRBD2, but without DNA this stays unchecked. Germline loops: CDR1 SEHNR, CDR2 FQNEAQ (reference sequence). The CDR3 contains 17 residues. The entire variable domain, with the rest obtained from reference TRBV7-9 and TRBJ2-1, is as follows: DTGVSQNPRHKITKRGQNVTFRCDPISEHNRLYWYRQTLGQGPEFLTYFQNEAQLEKSRLLSDRFSAERPKGSFSTLEIQRTEQGDSAMYLCASIKDLVYSSYNEQFFGPGTRLTVL.

The CDR3 is CSARGGQGAETQYF. V and J are TRBV29-1 and TRBJ2-5; TCRdb names TRBD1, which stays unverified in the absence of DNA. This CDR3 is 14 amino acids long. Germline loops: CDR1 SQVTM, CDR2 ANQGSEA.

The V call is TRBV9, the J call TRBJ2-1; without DNA, the TCRdb call of TRBD1 cannot be checked. CDR1 is SGDLS and CDR2 is YYNGEE in the germline V gene. The CDR3 is made up of 15 amino acids. Here the CDR3 reads CASSVEKNRRDEQFF.

The chain recombines TRBV7-9 with TRBJ2-3; TCRdb selects TRBD1, and the lack of DNA leaves this call unchecked. This CDR3 comprises 14 residues. Germline assignment: CDR1 SEHNR and CDR2 FQNEAQ (reference sequence). This CDR3 reads CASSGRTSTDTQYF.

V and J are TRBV7-2 and TRBJ1-1; TCRdb's D call of TRBD1 is untestable without DNA. The CDR3 runs 14 residues. CDR1 is SGHTA and CDR2 is FQGNSA in the germline V gene. This CDR3 reads CASSRQGAVTEAFF.

This chain links TRBV12-3 or TRBV12-4 with TRBJ1-1; TCRdb's assignment of TRBD1 cannot be checked, as there is no DNA. The CDR3 contains 14 residues. The chain's CDR3 is CASSQVRGYTEAFF.

The chain uses TRBV6-2 or TRBV6-3 and TRBJ2-1; with no DNA, the TCRdb D assignment of TRBD2 cannot be verified. The V gene's germline CDR1 is MNHEY and CDR2 SVGEGT. CDR3 length: 14 amino acids. The CDR3 loop is CASSSGLGRHEQFF.

The chain has TRBV12-3 or TRBV12-4 and TRBJ2-1; there is no DNA to check the TCRdb D call of TRBD2. CDR3 size: 16 residues. The CDR3 sequence: CASSLGSLAVYNEQFF.

This rearrangement joins TRBV7-9 to TRBJ2-5. CDR1 is SEHNR and CDR2 is FQNEAQ in the germline V gene (reference sequence). CDR3 length equals 13 residues. CDR3 loop: CASSLVASKAQYF.

The chain joins TRBV29-1 to TRBJ2-2; TCRdb indicates TRBD1, and absent DNA this call remains unverified. The CDR3 is 14 amino acids. Germline V gives CDR1 SQVTM, CDR2 ANQGSEA. The CDR3 here is CSVKGTVNTGELFF.

The chain recombines TRBV7-8 with TRBJ2-1; as DNA is missing, the TRBD1 call by TCRdb cannot be tested. The CDR3 consists of 13 residues. Per the germline V gene, CDR1 is SGHVS and CDR2 is FQNEAQ. CDR3 loop: CASMSDSYNEQFF.

The chain has TRBV5-1 and TRBJ2-1; TCRdb returns TRBD2, unconfirmable since there is no DNA. Germline CDR1 is SGHRS and CDR2 is YFSETQ. The CDR3 length is 17 residues. The CDR3 sequence is CASSLGTSGRGHNEQFF.

Here the CDR3 reads CSARVTGEQFF. The V and J genes are TRBV20-1 and TRBJ2-1. Germline V CDR1 and CDR2: DFQATT, SNEGSKA (reference sequence). This CDR3 has 11 amino acids.

The rearrangement uses TRBV27 and TRBJ2-6. Per the germline V gene, CDR1 is MNHEY and CDR2 is SMNVEV (reference sequence). CDR3 size: 12 residues. This chain's CDR3 is CASKTGANVLTF.

V and J are TRBV12-3 or TRBV12-4 and TRBJ1-1; the D call of TRBD1 rests on TCRdb alone, since no DNA is present to check it. This CDR3 has 15 amino acids. CDR3 protein: CASSSWGQGPTEAFF.

V is TRBV20-1 and J is TRBJ1-3. Germline V gene sequence: CDR1 DFQATT, CDR2 SNEGSKA (reference sequence). This CDR3 contains 16 residues. CDR3 residues: CSSRGGTESSGNTIYF.